Listed here is a single TCR beta chain. The data stem from a study of blood T cell repertoires in COVID-19. Whole-study context: Samples representing acute and convalescent COVID-19 were sourced from the United States, Italy and Spain.

Per germline, CDR1 MDHEN and CDR2 SYDVKM. The CDR3 extends over 12 amino acids. V was clipped by 5 bases and J by 7 bases, with 9 bases between them. Repertoires were generated with immunoSEQ multiplex PCR, while TCRdb's copy carries only in-frame clones and drops some. The data show 150,000 to 200,000 clones, with more than 75% seen just once and approximately 15% held by the top ten. The receptor was derived from a woman between 45 and 60 years old who had recovered from COVID-19. Sequenced input: PBMCs or T cells enriched from blood (not recorded which). The gene calls are TRBV28 and TRBJ1-5; D is undetermined. The CDR3 DNA is TGTGCCAGCAGTACCGGTCGGCAGCCCCAGCATTTT. Amino acid sequence: CASSTGRQPQHF.